This T cell receptor beta chain was documented in a study of T cells in Graves' hyperthyroidism and ophthalmopathy. TCR beta CDR3 regions were amplified from RNA. Initially, a first-round RT-PCR of the TCR CDR3 employed the HTBI primer set. TCRdb redid the calling of the multiplex PCR reads with MiXCR, one entry per CDR3 protein. The profile covers about 350,000 distinct CDR3 sequences, with 11% to 15% appearing a single time and roughly 25% taken by the ten largest. CDR1 is DFQATT, CDR2 SNEGSKA, per germline (reference sequence). V dropped 6 bases and J dropped 5 bases, with 17 bases sitting between them. This CDR3 region has 13 residues. Uncontrolled infections, other autoimmune diseases, pregnancy or lactation led to exclusion of patients. The sample holds a few counts of this clonotype.

The chain uses TRBV20-1 and TRBJ2-7, with D possibly TRBD1 on 7 matching bases. The TCR comes from a woman in her twenties or thirties with Graves' hyperthyroidism. Sequencing used blood. Here the CDR3 DNA reads TGCAGTGCAGCGACGACAGGGACTGACGAGCAGTACTTC. Translated: CSAATTGTDEQYF.